This passage covers 23 T cell receptor beta chains from one sample sequenced in a study of T-cell memory formation after mild COVID-19. TCRdb reprocessed the 5' RACE reads via MiXCR and lists one record per CDR3 protein. The sample includes approximately 60,000 distinct CDR3 sequences, less than 9.5% of them seen just once. The material sequenced was PBMCs or a T cell subset sorted from them (not recorded which). The receptors shown here come from a man aged 18 to 30 who had mild COVID-19 (a few samples of this study predate the infection). Cell type and time point are not known.

This clonotype was seen only a few times. J is TRBJ2-2 and V is TRBV9; 9 bases line up with TRBD1. CDR1 is SGDLS, CDR2 YYNGEE, per germline. There are 16 residues in the CDR3. After removal of 4 bases from V and 4 bases from J, the junction contained 8 bases not matched to a gene. The CDR3 spells CASSPRGQGGTGELFF. The CDR3 bases are TGTGCCAGCAGCCCGAGGGGACAGGGAGGCACCGGGGAGCTGTTTTTT. The full variable domain, its missing parts supplied by reference TRBV9 and TRBJ2-2, is DSGVTQTPKHLITATGQRVTLRCSPRSGDLSVYWYQQSLDQGLQFLIQYYNGEERAKGNILERFSAQQFPDLHSELNLSSLELGDSALYFCASSPRGQGGTGELFFGEGSRLTVL.

As regards this clonotype: The conserved final phenylalanine or tryptophan is absent from the CDR3, which likely points to a read error. The DNA is omitted, as the CDR3 cannot be located on it reliably, and the CDR3 follows TCRdb's listing. The CDR3 reads CASSTGGTGLSI. The gene calls are TRBV27 and TRBJ2-7; the D call of TRBD1 is as the table states it, not checked on the DNA. Germline CDR1 MNHEY, CDR2 SMNVEV (reference sequence). The CDR3 is 12 residues long, counting both termini.

This clonotype has just a few counts. The chain uses TRBV3-2 and TRBJ2-2. TRBV3-2 is a known pseudogene. The length of the CDR3 is 13 residues. The CDR3 spells CASTQDNTGELFF. The DNA for the CDR3 is TGTGCCAGCACCCAGGATAACACCGGGGAGCTGTTTTTT.

This clonotype was found a few times. The CDR3 protein is CASSLSQSTGELFF. In nucleotides, the CDR3 is TGTGCCAGCAGCTTGAGTCAGTCCACCGGGGAGCTGTTTTTT. The rearrangement joins TRBV7-9 to TRBJ2-2; no reliable D call. The CDR3 is made up of 14 amino acids. V was clipped by 3 bases and J by 4 bases, with 9 bases between them. Germline loops: CDR1 SEHNR, CDR2 FQNEAQ (reference sequence).

This clonotype has more than one count but fewer than ten. This sequence joins TRBV29-1 and TRBJ2-3; D may be TRBD2 (5 bases). V was shortened by 7 bases and J by 6 bases, with 14 bases between the two germline ends. Per the germline V gene, CDR1 is SQVTM and CDR2 is ANQGSEA. The CDR3 contains 12 residues. The DNA of the CDR3 is TGCAGCGCCGGGGTGAAACGGGATACGCAGTATTTT. Translation: CSAGVKRDTQYF.

This clonotype came up many times. V is TRBV7-3 and J is TRBJ2-3, with 7 bases lining up with TRBD2. The CDR3 extends over 15 amino acids. Trimming at V came to 3 bases and at J to 3 bases, leaving 6 bases not matched to a gene. Germline V lookup: CDR1 SGHTA, CDR2 FQGTGA. The CDR3 DNA follows: TGTGCCAGCAGCTTTGGGGGGGGATTGACAGATACGCAGTATTTT. Translated, it gives CASSFGGGLTDTQYF. The whole variable domain, remainder taken from reference TRBV7-3 and TRBJ2-3, is GAGVSQTPSNKVTEKGKYVELRCDPISGHTALYWYRQSLGQGPEFLIYFQGTGAADDSGLPNDRFFAVRPEGSVSTLKIQRTERGDSAVYLCASSFGGGLTDTQYFGPGTRLTVL.

This clonotype came up a few times. The V call is TRBV25-1, the J call TRBJ1-4; no definite D call. CDR1 MGHDK and CDR2 SYGVNS come from the germline V gene. V was shortened by 8 bases and J by 8 bases, with 15 bases between the two germline ends. CDR3 length: 13 residues. The CDR3 region has the DNA TGTGCCAGCCGCGATGGGGTCGGCGAAAAACTGTTTTTT. Encoded protein: CASRDGVGEKLFF. The entire variable domain, with the rest obtained from reference TRBV25-1 and TRBJ1-4, is as follows: EADIYQTPRYLVIGTGKKITLECSQTMGHDKMYWYQQDPGMELHLIHYSYGVNSTEKGDLSSESTVSRIRTEHFPLTLESARPSHTSQYLCASRDGVGEKLFFGSGTQLSVL.

V usage is TRBV10-3 and J usage is TRBJ2-5, with 9 bases aligning to TRBD1. The CDR3 loop spans 19 amino acids. From germline, CDR1 is ENHRY and CDR2 SYGVKD. V shed 0 bases and J 3 bases; nucleotides not matched to a gene: 14. The CDR3 spells CAISESTPQGAASEETQYF. DNA for the CDR3: TGTGCCATCAGTGAGTCGACACCACAGGGGGCCGCCAGCGAAGAGACCCAGTACTTC.

This chain links TRBV6-5 with TRBJ2-1; perhaps TRBD1 as D (6 bases). Deletions cut 5 bases from V and 7 bases from J, with 24 bases between. From germline, CDR1 is MNHEY and CDR2 SVGAGI. The CDR3 is 17 amino acids. The CDR3 sequence: CASSPLGQTGPGNEQFF. The CDR3 DNA sequence: TGTGCCAGCAGTCCCCTTGGGCAGACAGGTCCTGGGAATGAGCAGTTCTTC.

V usage is TRBV12-3 or TRBV12-4 and J usage is TRBJ1-2; no reliable D call. There are 13 residues in the CDR3. V dropped 6 bases and J dropped 2 bases, with 10 bases sitting between them. The CDR3 here is CASSREWNYGYTF. For the CDR3, the DNA is TGTGCCAGCAGCCGGGAGTGGAACTATGGCTACACCTTC.

The sample holds a few counts of this clonotype. The rearrangement uses TRBV7-2 and TRBJ2-7; D may be TRBD1 or TRBD2 (5 bases each). Germline-derived CDR1 and CDR2 are SGHTA and FQGNSA. The CDR3 sequence is 12 residues long. Deletions cut 4 bases from V and 6 bases from J, with 10 bases between. CDR3 loop: CASSWDVGEQYF. The CDR3 region has the DNA TGTGCCAGCAGCTGGGACGTGGGCGAGCAGTACTTC.

This clonotype has at least ten counts. The genes are TRBV7-3 and TRBJ2-3; D remains ambiguous. CDR3 length: 13 amino acids. Trimming left V 0 bases short and J 6 bases short, with 7 bases between. Per germline, CDR1 SGHTA and CDR2 FQGTGA. CDR3 sequence: CASSLTRRDTQYF. The CDR3 DNA sequence: TGTGCCAGCAGCTTAACCCGTAGGGATACGCAGTATTTT.

The rearrangement links TRBV7-2 to TRBJ1-4; maybe TRBD1 (6 bases). Germline assignment: CDR1 SGHTA and CDR2 FQGNSA. Trimming took off 8 bases at V and 6 bases at J, with 10 bases between the two ends. The CDR3 loop spans 12 amino acids. Written as DNA, the CDR3 is TGTGCCAGCGGACAGTTCCATGAAAAACTGTTTTTT. This sequence encodes CASGQFHEKLFF.

In this sample, this clonotype turned up a few times. V usage is TRBV20-1 and J usage is TRBJ1-2, with D maybe TRBD1 (6 bases). The V end lost 3 bases, the J end lost 3 bases, and 14 bases lay between the germline ends. Germline-derived CDR1 and CDR2 are DFQATT and SNEGSKA (reference sequence). The CDR3 consists of 14 residues. The CDR3 region has the DNA TGCAGTGCTAGGCGACAGGCTTCTGACTATGGCTACACCTTC. It translates to CSARRQASDYGYTF.

The chain combines TRBV7-2 with TRBJ2-2, with D tentatively TRBD2 (6 bases). Trimming removed 6 bases from V and 1 base from J, with 9 bases in between. The CDR3 runs to 14 residues. CDR1 SGHTA and CDR2 FQGNSA come from the germline V gene. CDR3 loop: CASSWDLNTGELFF. The CDR3 nucleotides read TGTGCCAGCAGTTGGGACTTGAACACCGGGGAGCTGTTTTTT.

The table lists this clonotype with many counts. The gene calls are TRBV18 and TRBJ2-5; D may be TRBD2 (6 bases). V was shortened by 6 bases and J by 5 bases, with 13 bases between the two germline ends. Germline assignment: CDR1 KGHSH and CDR2 LQKENI. The CDR3 covers 13 residues. The CDR3 bases are TGTGCCAGCTCGTCGGGACTGGGGGAGACCCAGTACTTC. It is translated as CASSSGLGETQYF.

This clonotype showed up just a few times. This rearrangement joins TRBV7-2 to TRBJ2-1; 13 positions match TRBD2. This CDR3 region has 17 residues. CDR1 and CDR2 (germline): SGHTA, FQGNSA. V was clipped by 5 bases and J by 8 bases; unmatched bases: 12. In DNA, the CDR3 is TGTGCCAGCAGCCCCTCCCCCACTAGCGGGGGGGCCTATGAGCAGTTCTTC. Translated, it gives CASSPSPTSGGAYEQFF. The variable domain in full, with the rest retrieved from reference TRBV7-2 and TRBJ2-1, is GAGVSQSPSNKVTEKGKDVELRCDPISGHTALYWYRQSLGQGLEFLIYFQGNSAPDKSGLPSDRFSAERTGGSVSTLTIQRTQQEDSAVYLCASSPSPTSGGAYEQFFGPGTRLTVL.

This clonotype was seen ten or more times. The gene calls are TRBV7-3 and TRBJ2-1; 9 bases are a match to TRBD2. CDR1 is SGHTA and CDR2 is FQGTGA in the germline V gene. The CDR3 has 15 amino acids. J lost 4 bases, V lost 5 bases, and 6 bases had no gene match. The CDR3 reads CASSALAGAYNEQFF. The DNA of the CDR3 is TGTGCCAGCAGCGCGTTAGCGGGGGCTTACAATGAGCAGTTCTTC.

This clonotype came up once. This sequence may be a read error, since a much larger clone differs from it by one base. CDR3 protein: CASSSATGDGANVLTF. In DNA form, the CDR3 reads TGTGCCAGCAGCTCCGCGACAGGGGATGGGGCCAACGTCCTGACTTTC. This chain links TRBV7-2 with TRBJ2-6; 8 bases align to TRBD1. Germline V CDR1 and CDR2: SGHTA, FQGNSA. After removal of 4 bases from V and 3 bases from J, the junction contained 5 bases not matched to a gene. CDR3 length equals 16 residues.

In its sample, this clonotype was seen a few times. This CDR3 is CASSLPVSGGASVTQYF. DNA of the CDR3: TGTGCCAGCAGTTTACCAGTCAGCGGGGGGGCCTCGGTTACGCAGTATTTT. The chain couples TRBV27 to TRBJ2-3, with TRBD2 matching over 10 bases. Trimming took 2 bases from V and 8 from J; bases not matched to a gene: 13. Looked up from germline, CDR1 is MNHEY and CDR2 is SMNVEV (reference sequence). CDR3 length: 17 amino acids.

This clonotype was picked up many times. V is TRBV29-1 and J is TRBJ2-3; tentatively, D is TRBD1 (5 bases). Germline CDR1 SQVTM, CDR2 ANQGSEA. V lost 6 bases to trimming and J lost 2 bases, with 15 bases between them. The CDR3 loop spans 14 amino acids. DNA of the CDR3: TGCAGCGTAGGGGCCCTTAGGTCCACAGATACGCAGTATTTT. It is translated as CSVGALRSTDTQYF.

The chain joins TRBV29-1 to TRBJ1-4; no reliable D call. V was pared by 0 bases and J by 5 bases, with 7 bases between. CDR3 length: 13 amino acids. The V gene's germline CDR1 is SQVTM and CDR2 ANQGSEA. The CDR3 DNA follows: TGCAGCGTTGAAGATAGGGAAAATGAAAAACTGTTTTTT. Its translation: CSVEDRENEKLFF.

This clonotype was observed a handful of times. The genes are TRBV7-2 and TRBJ2-1; D remains ambiguous. CDR3 size: 12 residues. Germline V CDR1 and CDR2: SGHTA, FQGNSA. The V gene lost 3 bases and the J gene lost 7 bases, with 7 bases spanning the gap. The DNA of the CDR3 is TGTGCCAGCAGCTTCTCAGTTAATGAGCAGTTCTTC. Amino acids: CASSFSVNEQFF.